These T cell receptor beta chains were read from a single sample in a study of shared clonotypes between healthy human individuals. Sequenced by immunoSEQ multiplex PCR; TCRdb stores in-frame clones only, minus some. The sample includes fewer than 3 million clones, roughly 90% of them seen just once. The sequenced sample consisted of naive CD4+ T cells from PBMCs. Receptors were obtained from a young man in good health. Some clones in this sample may be carry-over from other donors' samples. Each CDR3 is given without its conserved first and last residue. Each record gives: V gene, clone size, J gene, CDR3 protein. Size is omitted from some rows. Given values are once, few, many or a class for expanded clones.

V: TRBV28; size: few; J: TRBJ1-2; CDR3: ASSLGTFYGYT
V: TRBV7-2; size: .; J: TRBJ1-1; CDR3: ASSLVGAVSEAF
V: TRBV27; size: .; J: TRBJ1-2; CDR3: ASGHGQAAWVGYT
V: TRBV11-2; size: .; J: TRBJ1-3; CDR3: ASSLSSQTDVTGNTIY
V: TRBV2; size: .; J: TRBJ2-1; CDR3: ASSEATQTEQF
V: TRBV5-1; size: .; J: TRBJ1-3; CDR3: ASSGQGAGNTIY
V: TRBV19; size: .; J: TRBJ1-2; CDR3: ASSALWTGEYGYT
V: TRBV6-5; size: .; J: TRBJ1-2; CDR3: ASSYSTGAPRGYT
V: TRBV2; size: .; J: TRBJ1-5; CDR3: ASSEGQGQPQH
V: TRBV20-1; size: .; J: TRBJ2-1; CDR3: SALLGTRQF
V: TRBV5-1; size: .; J: TRBJ1-2; CDR3: ASREGQGNYGYT
V: TRBV14; size: once; J: TRBJ2-7; CDR3: ASSPPGVRSYEQY
V: TRBV7-9; size: .; J: TRBJ2-5; CDR3: ASSTSAGRETQY
V: TRBV7-9; size: .; J: TRBJ2-1; CDR3: ASSPAGVEQF
V: TRBV5-1; size: .; J: TRBJ2-5; CDR3: ASSLEAEGPKETQY
V: TRBV28; size: few; J: TRBJ1-2; CDR3: ASISMRTYGYT
V: TRBV4-2; size: .; J: TRBJ2-5; CDR3: ASSQGGERGETQY
V: TRBV7-2; size: .; J: TRBJ2-5; CDR3: ASSQQFDQETQY
V: TRBV2; size: .; J: TRBJ1-2; CDR3: ASSRATGGSYGYT
V: TRBV5-4; size: .; J: TRBJ2-1; CDR3: ASSSRTSGNWNEQF